The 16 T cell receptor beta chains below come from one sample, sequenced in a study of blood T cells in healthy people across ages. Primers used in a second PCR of roughly 7 to 12 cycles were a sample-barcoded 5' primer and a J-beta primer mix. MiXCR was run by TCRdb on the 5' RACE reads, yielding one entry per CDR3 protein. The sample yields about 1.8 million distinct CDR3 sequences, around 50% seen once. What was sequenced was blood. The source of these receptors is a middle-aged woman in good health.

This clonotype was observed once. A read error may be the cause here, since a much bigger clone is one base away. V and J are TRBV29-1 and TRBJ2-4, with TRBD1 identical over 10 bases. The J call could be wrong; TRBJ2-7 is a better fit for the DNA end. Looked up from germline, CDR1 is SQVTM and CDR2 is ANQGSEA. The CDR3 is 14 residues long. Here the CDR3 reads CSIGRQGANCEQYF. The CDR3, as DNA: TGCAGCATCGGAAGACAGGGGGCCAACTGCGAGCAGTACTTC.

The V call is TRBV29-1, the J call TRBJ1-2; D unclear. Germline V lookup: CDR1 SQVTM, CDR2 ANQGSEA. V dropped 5 bases and J dropped 4 bases, with 14 bases sitting between them. CDR3 length: 13 residues. DNA of the CDR3: TGCAGCGTTACCCGTGAGTGGGGCTATGGCTACACCTTC. Its translation: CSVTREWGYGYTF.

This clonotype showed up just a few times. The genes are TRBV29-1 and TRBJ1-2, with TRBD1 as a possible D gene (5 bases). The CDR3 totals 12 residues. Per the germline V gene, CDR1 is SQVTM and CDR2 is ANQGSEA. V was pared by 4 bases and J by 4 bases, with 10 bases between. CDR3: CSVAGTGYGYTF. DNA for the CDR3: TGCAGCGTTGCCGGGACGGGCTATGGCTACACCTTC.

J is TRBJ2-5 and V is TRBV20-1; D is unresolved. The CDR3 is 13 residues long. The V gene lost 1 base and the J gene lost 3 bases, with 9 bases spanning the gap. In germline, CDR1 is DFQATT, CDR2 SNEGSKA (reference sequence). This CDR3 is CSARVYREETQYF. DNA of the CDR3: TGCAGTGCTAGAGTTTATCGAGAAGAGACCCAGTACTTC.

The J gene is TRBJ1-1, the V gene TRBV7-8; D remains unclear. Germline V gene lookup returns CDR1 SGHVS and CDR2 FQNEAQ. CDR3 length: 13 residues. Trimming shortened V by 1 base and J by 6 bases, and 9 bases separated the two germline ends. CDR3 nucleotide sequence: TGTGCCAGCAGCTTAGGCAGGCCCCCTGAAGCTTTCTTT. Translated, it gives CASSLGRPPEAFF. Combining the CDR3 with reference TRBV7-8 and TRBJ1-1 gives the whole variable domain GAGVSQSPRYKVAKRGQDVALRCDPISGHVSLFWYQQALGQGPEFLTYFQNEAQLDKSGLPSDRFFAERPEGSVSTLKIQRTQQEDSAVYLCASSLGRPPEAFFGQGTRLTVV.

On this clonotype itself: A read error may produce the germline difference seen at one junction end. V gene TRBV9 combines with J gene TRBJ2-3; D gene unclear. Per the germline V gene, CDR1 is SGDLS and CDR2 is YYNGEE. The CDR3 loop spans 14 amino acids. This CDR3 is CASSVVGDADTQYF. For the CDR3, the DNA is TGCGCCAGCAGCGTAGTTGGGGATGCAGATACGCAGTATTTT.

The chain joins TRBV18 to TRBJ2-3; D is possibly TRBD2 (6 bases). Germline CDR1 KGHSH, CDR2 LQKENI. V lost 3 bases to trimming and J lost 5 bases, with 18 bases between them. The CDR3 consists of 16 residues. In DNA, the CDR3 is TGTGCCAGCTCACCTATGGGGGGATCTCCCGGAGATACGCAGTATTTT. As protein: CASSPMGGSPGDTQYF.

The chain joins TRBV4-2 to TRBJ2-3; TRBD1 matches 9 bases. The CDR3 totals 17 residues. J gave up 4 bases and V 1 base, and 9 bases lay outside the gene matches. The germline V gene has CDR1 LGHNA and CDR2 YNFKEQ. The CDR3 DNA is TGTGCCAGCAGCCAAGGAGCGACAGGGGGTCGCCCAGATACGCAGTATTTT. Its protein product is CASSQGATGGRPDTQYF.

This rearrangement joins TRBV6-2 or TRBV6-3 to TRBJ2-2; TRBD2 matches 10 bases. From germline, CDR1 is MNHEY and CDR2 SVGEGT. After removal of 6 bases from V and 5 bases from J, the junction contained 6 bases not matched to a gene. There are 15 residues in the CDR3. CDR3 in DNA: TGTGCCAGCAGACGACTAGCGGGTCCAACCGGGGAGCTGTTTTTT. It yields the protein CASRRLAGPTGELFF.

With respect to this clonotype: The germline gene is not matched at one end of the junction; a read error may be the cause. The rearrangement uses TRBV29-1 and TRBJ2-5; D remains ambiguous. This CDR3 is built from 11 residues. Germline values: CDR1 SQVTM, CDR2 ANQGSEA. CDR3: CSAEDEETQYF. CDR3 bases: TGCAGCGCTGAAGACGAAGAGACCCAGTACTTC.

In its sample, this clonotype was seen once. This clone may be a read error of a much larger clone one base away. This sequence joins TRBV28 and TRBJ2-7, with 9 bases fitting TRBD1. Looked up from germline, CDR1 is MDHEN and CDR2 is SYDVKM. The V and J ends lost 7 bases and 0 bases, in that order; junction bases with no gene match: 4. The CDR3 is 14 amino acids. The CDR3 DNA follows: TGTGCCAGCAAAGGACAGGGGTTCTCCTACGAGCAGTACTTC. Translating gives CASKGQGFSYEQYF.

The V call is TRBV6-2 or TRBV6-3, the J call TRBJ2-7; 12 bases fit TRBD1. This CDR3 region has 16 residues. The trim removed 7 bases at V and 7 bases at J, leaving 14 bases unmatched. Germline V lookup: CDR1 MNHEY, CDR2 SVGEGT. The CDR3 nucleotides read TGTGCCAGCAAATCCCCGGGACAGGGGGCCCGTAGGGAGCAGTACTTC. Translation gives CASKSPGQGARREQYF.

With regard to this clonotype: With a much larger clone just one base away, this may be a read error. The chain combines TRBV5-6 with TRBJ2-1; possible D gene TRBD1, 6 bases. CDR1 SGHDT and CDR2 YYEEEE come from the germline V gene. Trimming took off 7 bases at V and 6 bases at J, with 14 bases between the two ends. The CDR3 runs 13 residues. CDR3 amino acids: CASGSRQANEQFF. CDR3 bases: TGTGCCAGCGGATCCCGACAGGCCAATGAGCAGTTCTTC.

There are a few counts of this clonotype. This chain joins TRBV24-1 and TRBJ2-3; the D is unclear. V was trimmed by 3 bases and J by 4 bases, leaving 4 bases between them. The CDR3 contains 12 residues. In germline, CDR1 is KGHDR, CDR2 SFDVKD. CDR3 loop: CATSDRADTQYF. The CDR3 DNA sequence: TGTGCCACCAGTGATAGAGCAGATACGCAGTATTTT.

The chain combines TRBV6-6 with TRBJ2-7, with TRBD2 matching over 11 bases. V gave up 2 bases and J gave up 2 bases; unmatched junction bases: 8. Germline V gene data show CDR1 as MNHNY and CDR2 as SVGAGI (reference sequence). This CDR3 comprises 17 residues. For the CDR3, the DNA is TGTGCCAGCAGTTACCCCGGACTAGCGGGCATCGCCTACGAGCAGTACTTC. As protein: CASSYPGLAGIAYEQYF.

The chain is built from TRBV20-1 and TRBJ2-5, with D possibly TRBD2 on 6 matching bases. Between the trimmed V and J ends, which lost 3 bases and 7 bases, there was a span of 15 bases. The germline V gene has CDR1 DFQATT and CDR2 SNEGSKA (reference sequence). The CDR3 loop spans 13 amino acids. CDR3 amino acids: CSARGLIRGTQYF. The CDR3 DNA follows: TGCAGTGCTAGGGGACTTATTCGAGGGACCCAGTACTTC.